These 26 T cell receptor beta chains were sequenced from one sample in a study of radiation and T cells in renal cell carcinoma. Noted time point: blood 2 weeks post-SBRT. Treatment of the sample: 15 Gy SBRT to primary tumor, nephrectomy 4 weeks later. Method: immunoSEQ multiplex PCR; TCRdb's copy keeps in-frame clones and lacks some. Of some 120,000 clones listed, more than 75% were seen once; the top ten hold 5.8%. The sample in question was blood, obtained from a patient whose treatment included radiotherapy and nephrectomy. These receptors were taken from a woman in her seventies with renal cell carcinoma.

The V call is TRBV5-1, the J call TRBJ1-2, with 8 bases fitting TRBD1. The CDR3 runs 16 residues. In germline, CDR1 is SGHRS, CDR2 YFSETQ. Germline trimming cut 4 bases from V and 4 bases from J; bases unmatched to any gene: 12. The CDR3 loop is CASSLGGQGASYGYTF. The CDR3 nucleotides read TGCGCCAGCAGCCTGGGAGGGCAGGGGGCCAGCTATGGCTACACCTTC. Complete variable domain (other parts from reference TRBV5-1 and TRBJ1-2): KAGVTQTPRYLIKTRGQQVTLSCSPISGHRSVSWYQQTPGQGLQFLFEYFSETQRNKGNFPGRFSGRQFSNSRSEMNVSTLELGDSALYLCASSLGGQGASYGYTFGSGTRLTVV.

The rearrangement uses TRBV18 and TRBJ2-7, with 10 bases lining up with TRBD2. The CDR3 loop spans 16 amino acids. Germline assignment: CDR1 KGHSH and CDR2 LQKENI. V lost 6 bases and J lost 5; bases outside the gene matches: 13. CDR3 nucleotides: TGTGCCAGCTCTAGCGGGGGGCTGAATGGTGTAGACGAGCAGTACTTC. Translating it yields CASSSGGLNGVDEQYF.

V gene TRBV2 combines with J gene TRBJ1-2; D call uncertain. Trimming stripped 1 base from V and 6 bases from J, with 6 bases between. Germline V gives CDR1 SNHLY, CDR2 FYNNEI. There are 12 residues in the CDR3. CDR3 nucleotides: TGTGCCAGCAGTGAAGGGCCCAATGGCTACACCTTC. Encoded protein: CASSEGPNGYTF. Full variable domain (remainder filled in from reference TRBV2 and TRBJ1-2): EPEVTQTPSHQVTQMGQEVILRCVPISNHLYFYWYRQILGQKVEFLVSFYNNEISEKSEIFDDQFSVERPDGSNFTLKIRSTKLEDSAMYFCASSEGPNGYTFGSGTRLTVV.

The count of this clone is one. The rearrangement uses TRBV9 and TRBJ1-1; D perhaps matches TRBD1 (5 bases). V was cut by 3 bases and J by 1 base, with 10 bases left in between. From germline, CDR1 is SGDLS and CDR2 YYNGEE. This CDR3 has 14 residues. CDR3 sequence (DNA): TGTGCCAGCAGCGGGGGACGGAGGAACACTGAAGCTTTCTTT. Its protein is CASSGGRRNTEAFF.

This rearrangement joins TRBV6-6 to TRBJ2-1; D is ambiguous. This CDR3 spans 14 amino acids. From germline, CDR1 is MNHNY and CDR2 SVGAGI (reference sequence). Trimming removed 7 bases from V and 0 bases from J, with 10 bases in between. CDR3 sequence: CASKGTSSYNEQFF. CDR3 sequence (DNA): TGTGCCAGCAAGGGTACCAGCTCCTACAATGAGCAGTTCTTC.

This clone was counted only a few times. The chain couples TRBV5-1 to TRBJ2-2, with 8 bases identical to TRBD1. The CDR3 sequence is 13 residues long. Germline assignment: CDR1 SGHRS and CDR2 YFSETQ. Losses at the gene ends were 7 bases for V and 4 bases for J; bases not matched to a gene: 3. The CDR3 DNA reads as TGCGCCAGCGGACAGGGTCGCACCGGGGAGCTGTTTTTT. Its protein product is CASGQGRTGELFF. Variable domain in full (rest from reference TRBV5-1 and TRBJ2-2): KAGVTQTPRYLIKTRGQQVTLSCSPISGHRSVSWYQQTPGQGLQFLFEYFSETQRNKGNFPGRFSGRQFSNSRSEMNVSTLELGDSALYLCASGQGRTGELFFGEGSRLTVL.

The chain links TRBV6-5 to TRBJ2-7; D remains unclear. This CDR3 has 12 amino acids. CDR1 and CDR2 from the germline V gene are MNHEY and SVGAGI. Trimming shortened V by 4 bases and J by 6 bases, and 10 bases separated the two germline ends. The CDR3 spells CASSSTEGEQYF. The DNA of the CDR3 is TGTGCCAGCAGTTCTACCGAAGGCGAGCAGTACTTC.

V and J are TRBV4-1 and TRBJ2-5, with D perhaps assigned TRBD1 or TRBD2 (5 bases each). Germline CDR1 and CDR2: MGHRA and YSYEKL. Trimming took 4 bases from V and 2 from J, leaving 11 bases between them. The CDR3 loop spans 14 amino acids. The CDR3 protein is CASSRTGAQETQYF. CDR3 nucleotide sequence: TGCGCCAGCAGCCGGACCGGGGCTCAAGAGACCCAGTACTTC.

The gene calls are TRBV19 and TRBJ2-5; D is possibly TRBD1 or TRBD2 (5 bases each). CDR3 length: 14 residues. Germline assignment: CDR1 LNHDA and CDR2 SQIVND (reference sequence). The V end was cut by 4 bases, the J end by 5 bases, with 14 bases between. CDR3 sequence (DNA): TGTGCCAGTAGTACGGGACCCCCAGCTGAGACCCAGTACTTC. It codes for CASSTGPPAETQYF. The entire variable domain, with the rest obtained from reference TRBV19 and TRBJ2-5, is as follows: DGGITQSPKYLFRKEGQNVTLSCEQNLNHDAMYWYRQDPGQGLRLIYYSQIVNDFQKGDIAEGYSVSREKKESFPLTVTSAQKNPTAFYLCASSTGPPAETQYFGPGTRLLVL.

V usage is TRBV27 and J usage is TRBJ1-1; D remains unclear. Trimming stripped 4 bases from V and 4 bases from J, with 13 bases between. This CDR3 contains 14 residues. Germline V CDR1 and CDR2: MNHEY, SMNVEV (reference sequence). The CDR3 reads CASSYGPGGTEAFF. The CDR3 region has the DNA TGTGCCAGCAGTTATGGTCCCGGCGGCACTGAAGCTTTCTTT.

Of note for this clone: One end of the junction does not line up with germline, which may come from a read error. The V gene is TRBV6-1, the J gene TRBJ2-7; 7 positions match TRBD1. The germline gives CDR1 MNHNS, CDR2 SASEGT. The CDR3 has 16 amino acids. CDR3: CASSQAPGTESGEQYF. The DNA for the CDR3 is TGTGCCAGCAGTCAAGCCCCCGGGACAGAGTCGGGCGAGCAGTACTTC.

V is TRBV6-1 and J is TRBJ1-1; 8 bases fit TRBD1. The germline gives CDR1 MNHNS, CDR2 SASEGT. The CDR3 has 14 amino acids. V shed 6 bases and J 1 base; nucleotides not matched to a gene: 4. CDR3 sequence: CASSGQGWNTEAFF. The DNA of the CDR3 is TGTGCCAGCAGCGGACAGGGATGGAACACTGAAGCTTTCTTT.

The V and J genes are TRBV19 and TRBJ1-1; possibly TRBD1 for D (5 bases). Trimming removed 3 bases at V and 4 bases at J, with 15 bases between. CDR3 length: 15 amino acids. CDR1 and CDR2 from the germline V gene are LNHDA and SQIVND (reference sequence). DNA for the CDR3: TGTGCCAGTAGTATTTGGGGGGGGTCGGGCACTGAAGCTTTCTTT. Translation gives CASSIWGGSGTEAFF. Full variable domain (missing parts from reference TRBV19 and TRBJ1-1): DGGITQSPKYLFRKEGQNVTLSCEQNLNHDAMYWYRQDPGQGLRLIYYSQIVNDFQKGDIAEGYSVSREKKESFPLTVTSAQKNPTAFYLCASSIWGGSGTEAFFGQGTRLTVV.

The V call is TRBV28, the J call TRBJ2-7; TRBD1 or TRBD2 may be the D gene (7 bases each). The CDR3 covers 14 residues. V shed 7 bases and J shed 4 bases, with 17 bases lying between them. Germline assignment: CDR1 MDHEN and CDR2 SYDVKM. DNA of the CDR3: TGTGCCAGCAATTCCAGGGGGGGCAGGTACGAGCAGTACTTC. Its protein is CASNSRGGRYEQYF. The variable domain in full, with the rest retrieved from reference TRBV28 and TRBJ2-7, is DVKVTQSSRYLVKRTGEKVFLECVQDMDHENMFWYRQDPGLGLRLIYFSYDVKMKEKGDIPEGYSVSREKKERFSLILESASTNQTSMYLCASNSRGGRYEQYFGPGTRLTVT.

The chain couples TRBV5-1 to TRBJ1-4; D is unclear. With 2 bases removed from V and 7 bases from J, the gap between germline ends came to 12 bases. Germline V gives CDR1 SGHRS, CDR2 YFSETQ. The CDR3 sequence is 14 residues long. In DNA, the CDR3 is TGCGCCAGCAGCTTTTCGGGATTAGGTGAAAAACTGTTTTTT. Its translation is CASSFSGLGEKLFF.

The chain links TRBV7-9 to TRBJ2-5, with D unclear. The germline V gene has CDR1 SEHNR and CDR2 FQNEAQ (reference sequence). The CDR3 extends over 13 amino acids. The V end was cut by 2 bases, the J end by 1 base, with 5 bases between. The CDR3 DNA reads TGTGCCAGCAGCTTAAGTCCCCAAGAGACCCAGTACTTC. Encoded protein: CASSLSPQETQYF.

This clone appeared a single time. The rearrangement uses TRBV27 and TRBJ1-2, with a weak D call TRBD1 (6 bases). The ends were cut back, 6 bases at V and 4 bases at J, with 12 bases in the middle. The CDR3 is 13 amino acids. CDR1 is MNHEY and CDR2 is SMNVEV in the germline V gene (reference sequence). CDR3 DNA sequence: TGTGCCAGCAGCCTACAGGGCATCTATGGCTACACCTTC. Residues: CASSLQGIYGYTF.

This chain links TRBV9 with TRBJ2-7; TRBD1 aligns across 9 bases. Germline V gene lookup returns CDR1 SGDLS and CDR2 YYNGEE. The junction had 6 bases not matched to a gene; V was cut back by 0 bases and J by 5 bases. The CDR3 loop spans 15 amino acids. Here the CDR3 DNA reads TGTGCCAGCAGCGTAGCTCAGGGACAGGGCCACGAGCAGTACTTC. Its translation: CASSVAQGQGHEQYF. Filled out from reference TRBV9 and TRBJ2-7, the complete variable domain reads DSGVTQTPKHLITATGQRVTLRCSPRSGDLSVYWYQQSLDQGLQFLIQYYNGEERAKGNILERFSAQQFPDLHSELNLSSLELGDSALYFCASSVAQGQGHEQYFGPGTRLTVT.

The chain uses TRBV27 and TRBJ2-1; the D gene could be TRBD1 or TRBD2 (5 bases each). V gave up 10 bases and J gave up 8 bases, with 12 bases separating them. This CDR3 region has 11 residues. CDR1 is MNHEY, CDR2 SMNVEV, per germline (reference sequence). CDR3 region: CATGARHEQFF. DNA for the CDR3: TGTGCCACCGGGGCGCGGCATGAGCAGTTCTTC.

The chain has TRBV7-2 and TRBJ1-1; D uncertain. Germline lookup yields CDR1 SGHTA and CDR2 FQGNSA. The CDR3 consists of 13 residues. V was cut by 5 bases and J by 10 bases, with 17 bases left in between. The CDR3 DNA is TGTGCCAGCAGCCCGTGGACGCGAGAGAGAGCTTTCTTT. It yields the protein CASSPWTRERAFF. The variable domain in full, with the rest retrieved from reference TRBV7-2 and TRBJ1-1, is GAGVSQSPSNKVTEKGKDVELRCDPISGHTALYWYRQSLGQGLEFLIYFQGNSAPDKSGLPSDRFSAERTGGSVSTLTIQRTQQEDSAVYLCASSPWTRERAFFGQGTRLTVV.

This clone has a single count. This sequence joins TRBV7-9 and TRBJ2-5; 9 bases line up with TRBD2. The J call is doubtful: the DNA matches TRBJ2-7 better. Germline V CDR1 and CDR2: SEHNR, FQNEAQ (reference sequence). The CDR3 has 16 residues. In nucleotides, the CDR3 is TGTGCCAGCAGCTTAGCGCGGGGGGGAAGCTCCTACGAGCAGTACTTC. Residues: CASSLARGGSSYEQYF.

V gene TRBV4-3 combines with J gene TRBJ2-1; 8 bases match TRBD2. Germline lookup yields CDR1 LGHNA and CDR2 YSLEER. The CDR3 has 16 amino acids. Trimming cost V 4 bases and J 4 bases; bases outside gene matches: 9. The CDR3 region is CASSLIAGRSYNEQFF. CDR3 DNA: TGCGCCAGCAGCCTAATAGCGGGGAGGTCGTACAATGAGCAGTTCTTC.

The CDR3 reads CASSPSTDTQYF. DNA for the CDR3: TGTGCCAGTAGTCCTAGCACAGATACGCAGTATTTT. The chain has TRBV19 and TRBJ2-3; no clear D. The CDR3 totals 12 residues. Between the trimmed V and J ends, which lost 5 bases and 0 bases, there was a span of 3 bases. From germline, CDR1 is LNHDA and CDR2 SQIVND (reference sequence).

The chain recombines TRBV19 with TRBJ2-2; D is uncertain. CDR1 and CDR2 from the germline V gene are LNHDA and SQIVND (reference sequence). V lost 3 bases to trimming and J lost 1 base, with 9 bases between them. The CDR3 totals 15 residues. In DNA form, the CDR3 reads TGTGCCAGTAGTATGTGGCGCAGGAACACCGGGGAGCTGTTTTTT. It codes for CASSMWRRNTGELFF.

This sequence joins TRBV19 and TRBJ1-2; D not certain. There are 16 residues in the CDR3. Germline loops: CDR1 LNHDA, CDR2 SQIVND (reference sequence). V was shortened by 7 bases and J by 0 bases, with 18 bases between the two germline ends. The CDR3 DNA reads TGTGCCAGTAATACGGAGGTCCGGAAAGCTAACTATGGCTACACCTTC. This encodes CASNTEVRKANYGYTF.

V usage is TRBV9 and J usage is TRBJ1-2; the match to TRBD1 covers 10 bases. Germline assignment: CDR1 SGDLS and CDR2 YYNGEE. With 4 bases clipped from V and 2 bases from J, the junction kept 11 bases outside the gene matches. This CDR3 spans 17 amino acids. CDR3 protein: CASSRDRGRIKNYGYTF. In nucleotides, the CDR3 is TGTGCCAGCAGCCGAGACAGGGGGCGCATTAAGAACTATGGCTACACCTTC. The variable domain in full, with the rest retrieved from reference TRBV9 and TRBJ1-2, is DSGVTQTPKHLITATGQRVTLRCSPRSGDLSVYWYQQSLDQGLQFLIQYYNGEERAKGNILERFSAQQFPDLHSELNLSSLELGDSALYFCASSRDRGRIKNYGYTFGSGTRLTVV.